The 17 T cell receptor beta chains reported below all come from one sample, sequenced in a study of regulatory T cells in long-lasting Graves disease. To make TCR beta libraries, researchers used iRepertoire HTBI primers and Arm-PCR of CDR3 regions. TCRdb used MiXCR to reprocess the multiplex PCR reads, holding one entry per CDR3 protein. The top ten clones hold around 14% of a sample with roughly 500,000 distinct CDR3 sequences, 20% to 25% of them seen once. As to time point: persistent/refractory GD, antithyroid drugs over 5 years with positive TRAb. RNA extracted from PBMCs served as the sequencing template. The sequencing here drew on peripheral blood mononuclear cells (PBMCs), taken when the disease was refractory, from a patient treated with antithyroid drugs. The receptor set was obtained from a female donor with Graves disease.

Of note for this clonotype: A much bigger clone sits one base away, suggesting this may be a read error. This chain uses TRBV6-5 with TRBJ2-7; TRBD1 is a possible D gene (6 bases). In germline, CDR1 is MNHEY, CDR2 SVGAGI. The CDR3 consists of 13 residues. Trimming stripped 2 bases from V and 3 bases from J, with 8 bases between. CDR3 sequence (DNA): TGTGCCAGCAGTTACACGGACAGCTACGAGCAGTACTTC. Residues: CASSYTDSYEQYF.

This clonotype appeared many times. This chain uses TRBV20-1 with TRBJ2-7; weak D call: TRBD2 (6 bases). With 3 bases removed from V and 6 bases from J, the gap between germline ends came to 15 bases. The CDR3 consists of 13 residues. CDR1 DFQATT and CDR2 SNEGSKA come from the germline V gene (reference sequence). This chain's CDR3 is CSARTSRRLEQYF. Written as DNA, the CDR3 is TGCAGTGCTAGGACTAGTCGCAGGCTCGAGCAGTACTTC.

This chain uses TRBV19 with TRBJ1-5; 12 nucleotides match TRBD1. Per germline, CDR1 LNHDA and CDR2 SQIVND (reference sequence). Unmatched junction bases numbered 9, after V lost 7 bases and J lost 5 bases. There are 16 residues in the CDR3. CDR3 amino acids: CASTPRDRGRDQPQHF. The DNA for the CDR3 is TGTGCCAGTACTCCCCGGGACAGGGGGCGGGATCAGCCCCAGCATTTT.

This clonotype was detected a few times. The CDR3 sequence is CASSIYVEQYF. CDR3 sequence (DNA): TGTGCCAGCAGCATCTACGTGGAGCAGTACTTC. The chain recombines TRBV7-2 with TRBJ2-7; D gene uncertain. Trimming took 5 bases from V and 7 from J, leaving 9 bases between them. From germline, CDR1 is SGHTA and CDR2 FQGNSA. CDR3 length equals 11 residues.

This clonotype was observed many times. CDR3 region: CASSSPSYEQYF. The CDR3 DNA sequence: TGTGCCAGCAGTTCTCCCTCCTACGAGCAGTACTTC. This chain uses TRBV11-2 with TRBJ2-7; D uncertain. The CDR3 loop spans 12 amino acids. Germline CDR1 and CDR2: SGHAT and FQNNGV. Trimming pared 6 bases from V and 0 bases from J, leaving 6 bases between.

The table lists this clonotype with a few counts. J is TRBJ2-1 and V is TRBV2; D call uncertain. Germline CDR1 is SNHLY and CDR2 is FYNNEI. Trimming left V 10 bases short and J 15 bases short, with 13 bases between. This CDR3 has 9 residues. The CDR3 DNA is TGTGCCAACCGACAAGGACCGTTCTTC. Protein sequence: CANRQGPFF.

This chain uses TRBV9 with TRBJ1-1; D is unresolved. Per germline, CDR1 SGDLS and CDR2 YYNGEE. The CDR3 is 14 amino acids. The ends were cut back, 6 bases at V and 1 base at J, with 13 bases in the middle. The CDR3 spells CASNPTGGNTEAFF. The CDR3 region has the DNA TGTGCCAGCAACCCCACGGGAGGGAACACTGAAGCTTTCTTT.

This clonotype was observed a handful of times. The chain carries TRBV6-2 or TRBV6-3 and TRBJ1-5, with 7 nucleotides matching TRBD1. Germline values: CDR1 MNHEY, CDR2 SVGEGT. The CDR3 has 13 amino acids. The V and J ends lost 8 bases and 5 bases, in that order; junction bases with no gene match: 6. DNA for the CDR3: TGTGCCAGCGGGGCCAGGGGGGATCAGCCCCAGCATTTT. It codes for CASGARGDQPQHF.

The J gene is TRBJ1-2, the V gene TRBV6-5, with D uncertain. Trimming removed 0 bases from V and 8 bases from J, with 13 bases in between. Germline assignment: CDR1 MNHEY and CDR2 SVGAGI. The CDR3 is 14 amino acids. CDR3 loop: CASSYSTRAQGYTF. Written as DNA, the CDR3 is TGTGCCAGCAGTTACTCGACGCGCGCACAGGGCTACACCTTC.

This clonotype has ten or more counts. The J gene is TRBJ1-1, the V gene TRBV29-1, with D tentatively TRBD1 (6 bases). Germline assignment: CDR1 SQVTM and CDR2 ANQGSEA. CDR3 length equals 15 residues. Trimming shortened V by 5 bases and J by 3 bases, and 19 bases separated the two germline ends. The CDR3 DNA reads TGCAGCGTTCGTACACACTTGAGGGGGGACACTGAAGCTTTCTTT. This gives the protein CSVRTHLRGDTEAFF.

This clonotype was recorded at least ten times. The gene calls are TRBV7-2 and TRBJ2-7, with D perhaps being TRBD1 or TRBD2 (5 bases each). The CDR3 runs 16 residues. Looked up from germline, CDR1 is SGHTA and CDR2 is FQGNSA. Trimming took 5 bases from V and 0 from J, leaving 17 bases between them. Here the CDR3 DNA reads TGTGCCAGCAGCACTTCTACCTTTGGGGGCTCCTACGAGCAGTACTTC. This sequence encodes CASSTSTFGGSYEQYF.

The V and J genes are TRBV4-1 and TRBJ1-1; D might be TRBD1 (5 bases). CDR3 length: 17 residues. Germline assignment: CDR1 MGHRA and CDR2 YSYEKL. V was shortened by 5 bases and J by 0 bases, with 19 bases between the two germline ends. In DNA, the CDR3 is TGCGCCAGCAGCTTTTCGCCCAGGGACCCCATGAACACTGAAGCTTTCTTT. It encodes CASSFSPRDPMNTEAFF.

This chain uses TRBV7-9 with TRBJ1-4, with 7 bases fitting TRBD1. V shed 5 bases and J 4 bases; nucleotides not matched to a gene: 10. The V gene's germline CDR1 is SEHNR and CDR2 FQNEAQ (reference sequence). This CDR3 comprises 16 residues. CDR3 coding DNA: TGTGCCAGCAGCCCACCCAGGACAGGTCATAATGAAAAACTGTTTTTT. Amino acids: CASSPPRTGHNEKLFF.

This clonotype was detected ten times or more. J is TRBJ2-7 and V is TRBV2; TRBD1 matches 7 bases. V was clipped by 8 bases and J by 3 bases; unmatched bases: 7. The CDR3 has 13 residues. CDR1 SNHLY and CDR2 FYNNEI come from the germline V gene. The chain's CDR3 is CASGGTAHYEQYF. Written as DNA, the CDR3 is TGTGCCAGCGGTGGGACAGCCCACTACGAGCAGTACTTC.

This clonotype was observed a handful of times. This chain links TRBV6-1 with TRBJ1-1; D is unresolved. The V and J ends lost 7 bases and 5 bases respectively, with 14 bases between them. CDR3 length: 13 amino acids. The V gene's germline CDR1 is MNHNS and CDR2 SASEGT. CDR3 protein: CASTTALRTEAFF. The CDR3 DNA sequence: TGTGCCAGCACCACCGCCCTTCGGACTGAAGCTTTCTTT.

This clonotype was seen a few times. The V and J genes are TRBV29-1 and TRBJ2-2; no definite D call. CDR1 and CDR2 from the germline V gene are SQVTM and ANQGSEA. The CDR3 is made up of 12 amino acids. The V end lost 6 bases, the J end lost 4 bases, and 9 bases lay between the germline ends. The CDR3 loop reads CSVLAITGELFF. The CDR3 nucleotides are TGCAGCGTACTGGCCATCACCGGGGAGCTGTTTTTT.

This chain joins TRBV5-1 and TRBJ2-7, with 9 nucleotides matching TRBD1. The CDR3 length is 16 residues. Trimming removed 5 bases from V and 3 bases from J; junction bases left unmatched: 12. Germline V gene sequence: CDR1 SGHRS, CDR2 YFSETQ. The CDR3: CASRRNTGGNNYEQYF. The CDR3 DNA reads TGCGCCAGCAGGCGTAATACAGGGGGCAATAACTACGAGCAGTACTTC.